This T cell receptor (beta chain) was found in a study of shared clonotypes between healthy human individuals. Study-level information: The donors, a couple of women and a few men, were aged 18 to 49.

The data were produced by immunoSEQ multiplex PCR, yet TCRdb's version contains in-frame clones alone and is incomplete. The data contain nearly 750,000 clones, over 60% of them singletons. Overall study findings and caveats: Owing to a small donor count, the genetic and exposure-history diversity represented was limited. Shared clonotypes across all four donors exceeded non-shared ones in generation probability. Larger estimated richness was generally seen in naive subsets than in memory subsets.

Regarding this clone: The antigen remains unidentified.

This CDR3 spans 15 amino acids. Trimming shortened V by 0 bases and J by 3 bases, and 9 bases separated the two germline ends. Per the germline V gene, CDR1 is LNHDA and CDR2 is SQIVND (reference sequence). The chain carries TRBV19 and TRBJ1-5; D might be TRBD1 (5 bases). Sequencing was done on a sample of memory CD4+ T cells sorted from blood. Noted subset: CD45RA-negative fraction. The receptor comes from a woman younger than 45 in good health. Here the CDR3 DNA reads TGTGCCAGTAGTATAGAGCGACAGTACAATCAGCCCCAGCATTTT. Protein product: CASSIERQYNQPQHF.